The clone carrying this T cell receptor beta chain was recorded only once. The antigen remains undetermined. The sample originates from a study of graft-versus-host responses after intestinal transplantation. Study context: Multivisceral, liver-intestinal, or isolated intestinal transplants were performed in recipients.

Findings and caveats of the study: Marrow from the recipient contained GvH clones, some of which had appeared first in ileum or blood. Where graft-donor T cell macrochimerism was present, patients had high graft-versus-host to host-versus-graft clonal ratios in allografts.

Only in-frame clones appear in the TCRdb table, and some are missing; sequencing was by immunoSEQ multiplex PCR. The table lists over 100,000 clones, 90% to 95% of them singletons, with about 0.11% in the top ten. This CDR3 comprises 13 residues. Germline V lookup: CDR1 SQVTM, CDR2 ANQGSEA. V lost 4 bases to trimming and J lost 4 bases, with 11 bases between them. The source material was unstimulated CD4+ T cells sorted from spleen or lymph node cells, sampled before intestinal transplant. The chain links TRBV29-1 to TRBJ1-5; no definite D call. The clonotype originates from a human donor who received an intestinal transplant. The chain's CDR3 is CSVVLQVNQPQHF. The CDR3 coding sequence is TGCAGCGTTGTCTTGCAGGTTAATCAGCCCCAGCATTTT. The whole variable domain, filled in from reference TRBV29-1 and TRBJ1-5, reads SAVISQKPSRDICQRGTSLTIQCQVDSQVTMMFWYRQQPGQSLTLIATANQGSEATYESGFVIDKFPISRPNLTFSTLTVSNMSPEDSSIYLCSVVLQVNQPQHFGDGTRLSIL.